This T cell receptor (beta chain) is from a study of cytomegalovirus exposure and HLA in healthy donors (dated by TCRdb to the late 2010s). About the study as a whole: An earlier analysis of under 600 of the donors reported about 290 Gb of sequence data and some 120 million unique TCR beta sequences from about 179 million T cells. The study aimed to test whether signatures of past pathogen exposure could be identified by cataloging public T cell receptors. To predict cytomegalovirus infection status, the study combined high-throughput TCR immunosequencing, statistical association of individual TCRs with disease status, and machine learning. Because of strong linkage in the cohort, a few DR-DQ haplotypes were treated as single units for association and clustering. All discovery cohort repertoires had been generated on a single sequencing platform. Along with the approximately 700-subject first cohort, a separate validation cohort of roughly 110 different subjects was used. HLA typing included class I and class II loci at four-digit resolution. The number of donors typed differed by locus, with about 620-630 for A, B, C, DRB1 and DQB1, roughly 520 for DQA1, over 600 for DPA1, and some 450 for DPB1. A later analysis re-examined previously published TCR beta repertoires from more than 650 donors and added high-resolution HLA genotyping to investigate patterns of TCR occurrence. Using immunosequencing, the study profiled T cell repertoires from 640 or so subjects and related those repertoires to cytomegalovirus serostatus. To decide whether each TCR beta V gene segment behaved as functional or pseudogenic, an earlier analysis of some 570 of the donors relied on high-throughput TCR beta sequencing. The genetic ancestry cluster associated with self-reported Caucasian donors included approximately 85% of the roughly 410 genotyped donors. On average, over 200,000 unique TCR beta nucleotide sequences were sequenced per donor among 398 genotyped donors of the cohort, with around 19% of those sequences being non-productive. Approximately 310 gigabases of sequencing data and approximately 84 million unique TCR sequences were included in an early release covering 550 to 650 HLA-typed donors. Genome-wide SNP genotypes for about 55% of the roughly 670 donors were used in a later genetic analysis, which treated that subset as a discovery cohort. Rather than using new phenotypic data, the later analysis identified candidate immune exposures from TCR beta sequences and from how often those sequences occurred across donors. Donor age, sex, ethnicity and CMV serostatus were collected together with the repertoire data. Study-level results and caveats: In a later genetic analysis, a missense DCLRE1C variant was associated with V-gene and J-gene trimming of TCR beta chains, and the association was replicated in an independent cohort. A later analysis associated about 18,000 TCR beta sequences with specific HLA alleles at a false discovery rate of 0.05. A further reported finding was that TCR beta sequences accurately predicted the HLA-A and HLA-B alleles for most subjects in the first cohort. A later analysis found that most CMV-associated TCR beta chains appeared HLA-restricted, with HLA associations seemingly driven largely by CMV exposure. In a later analysis, the rate of TCR association differed among HLA loci, with DRB1 alleles having the most associated TCRs and HLA-C alleles having the fewest. An earlier analysis of several hundred of the donors showed that most TCR beta V segments appeared in productive rearrangements either about 87% or about 30% of the time, which broadly matched IMGT annotations. The classifier was reported to diagnose cytomegalovirus status with high specificity and sensitivity in both the original and validation cohorts. Correlated functional status among segregating V segments might reflect linkage disequilibrium, but an unknown experimental factor could not be ruled out. According to a later analysis, parvovirus B19, influenza, CMV and Epstein-Barr virus appeared linked to several top co-occurrence clusters. In a later genetic analysis, fewer N-insertions in productive TCRs were reported among donors in an Asian-associated ancestry cluster than the roughly 700-donor mean. When HLA alleles, especially DR and DQ, strongly co-occurred, attributing TCR associations to individual alleles was difficult. The authors suggested that the approach could potentially be generalized to other disease states and immunological phenotypes. A later analysis found that HLA-associated TCR beta chains were more clonally expanded and had lower generation probabilities than equally common non-associated chains. Immune exposure information for the cohort was limited to CMV serostatus. In this cohort, only TCR beta chains were sequenced, and detectable features were limited by the absence of alpha or paired-chain data. A cluster of highly shared sequence variants was judged likely to be a technical artifact of the sequencing pipeline. Because HLA typing was missing for some donors at each locus, association tests included only the typed subset. Roughly uniform sequencing depth across donors was assumed in presence/absence analyses, although this assumption may not hold. The study listed 150 to 200 TCR beta chains as associated with cytomegalovirus. While some public TCRs were present in many individuals, most TCR sequences turned up only very rarely across donors. About 15 rarely observed V segments, including chromosome 9 orphons, were excluded from the earlier analysis of a few hundred of the donors because counts were too low. Because the 87-base-pair reads could not distinguish some IMGT-functional V segments, including TRBV6-2 and TRBV6-3, those segments were excluded. In vitro tests confirmed that a few of the cytomegalovirus-associated TCR beta chains recognize cytomegalovirus antigens.

Receptor amplification or capture employed the immunoSEQ multiplex PCR assay. For the multiplex PCR, a mixture combining 60 forward primers for TCR Vbeta segments and 13 reverse primers for TCR Jbeta segments was used. A multiplex PCR assay on genomic DNA amplified the CDR3 region of rearranged TCR beta genes. The amplified TCR beta libraries were sequenced on the Illumina HiSeq System as 87-base-pair reads. In the source study's methods: In a later analysis, tens of millions of unique TCR beta chains were counted across the 500 to 850 repertoires, and roughly 10 million of these chains were shared by at least two donors. A nearest-neighbor algorithm error-corrected the raw reads and collapsed the reads into unique sequences, merging closely related sequences to remove PCR and sequencing errors. V, D and J gene segments were assigned by aligning CDR3 sequences to IMGT reference sequences. Each retained sequence needed at least a six-nucleotide match to both a V gene segment and a J gene segment. Rearrangements were classified as productive when the CDR3 lacked stop codons and remained in frame with V and J, and all other rearrangements were classified as non-productive. Following IMGT convention, CDR3 was defined as the stretch from the second conserved V-encoded cysteine to the conserved J-encoded phenylalanine. In an earlier analysis of roughly 580 of the donors, sequences lacking an unambiguous match to a single V gene segment were excluded. An earlier analysis of 587 of the donors called V segments functional above 56.7% productive rearrangements and segregating when the between-donor standard deviation exceeded 5%. A statistical classification framework was built to diagnose cytomegalovirus status from the catalog of TCR beta chain sequences. In a later analysis, V and J genes were assigned by comparing TCR nucleotide sequences against IMGT/GENE-DB human TR gene sequences. A later analysis assigned CDR3 sequences and most-parsimonious VDJ recombination scenarios with the TCRdist pipeline. In a later analysis, each TCR beta chain was defined by its CDR3 amino acid sequence together with its V-gene family, and reads lacking a unique V-gene family were excluded. In a later analysis, 450 to 600 highly shared, low-generation-probability nucleotide sequences were removed to address suspected cross-contamination and a sequencing artifact. In a later analysis, a clonal expansion index was calculated for each public chain from normalized within-repertoire ranks of inferred template counts. A later analysis computed generation probabilities with a VDJ recombination model fitted to out-of-frame rearrangements, and checked the results against IGoR. In a later analysis, hypergeometric tests were used to score TCR-TCR, TCR-HLA and TCR-CMV co-occurrence, with a repertoire-size bias correction applied to TCR pairs. To estimate false discovery rates, a later analysis permuted the HLA or CMV assignments 20 times. In a later analysis, co-occurring TCRs were grouped using DBSCAN, and TCRdist sequence similarity was added for clustering within HLA-allele-positive subsets. For co-occurrence clustering, repertoires with fewer than 30,000 or more than 120,000 public chains were excluded, along with four or five repertoires with anomalous nucleotide sharing. TCRdb provides this immuneACCESS table in a form limited to in-frame rearrangements. Some clones are lacking; in checked studies, under half of them reflect an unresolved V gene, and why the rest are absent is not known. V and J calls and clone size are copied from that table; D and trimming were computed from the DNA. The sample profile shows over 80,000 clones; around 79% of them were found once. The ten largest clones represent less than 15% of the sample.

The cohort was made up of 666 healthy bone marrow donors. Cohort members were all nominally healthy when sampled, although unrecorded immune exposures were likely present. The donor tested CMV seropositive, placing the donor among the 310 or so seropositive members of the cohort. A peripheral blood sample was provided by each donor, and peripheral blood mononuclear cells were used for TCR beta sequencing. The Qiagen DNeasy Blood Extraction Kit was used to extract genomic DNA from the blood cell samples. On this clone: Its antigen is not yet known. Per-nucleotide qualities are absent, and no much larger clonotype sits a single base away.

V sheds 6 bases and J sheds 1 base, leaving 10 bases between their ends. CDR1 is given as MDHEN and CDR2 as SYDVKM, both from the germline V gene. Counted from cysteine to phenylalanine, this CDR3 has 13 amino acids. The read is trimmed to its CDR3 DNA, 39 bases read in frame from base 1. Sequencing used PBMCs. This TCR came from a woman aged 70 to 79 in good health and CMV-seropositive. The sequence joins TRBV28 to TRBJ2-7; the D region possibly corresponds to TRBD1 (6 bases align). The DNA sequence is TGTGCCAGCAGGCTCAGGGGTTCCTACGAGCAGTACTTC. The encoded protein is CASRLRGSYEQYF.